This entry lists 19 T cell receptor beta chains sequenced from one sample in a study of T cell responses to AZD1222 COVID-19 vaccine (TCRdb year 2021). The time point label for this specimen denotes: baseline before first vaccination. The treatment or condition label here, explained by the study, means: meningococcal conjugate vaccine given as trial control. The library was made by the immunoSEQ multiplex PCR assay. TCRdb's version of the immuneACCESS table is confined to in-frame rearrangements and falls short of the full clone set. An unresolved V gene accounts for under half of the shortfall where checked; the remainder is of unknown origin. This sample holds 86,000 or so clones; approximately 90% were observed only once. 3.5% to 5% of the sample rests with the top ten. The material was peripheral blood, obtained on day 0 of MenACWY control vaccination. All receptors derive from an adult in good health.

The rearrangement links TRBV7-9 to TRBJ2-3; possibly TRBD2 for D (5 bases). Germline lookup yields CDR1 SEHNR and CDR2 FQNEAQ (reference sequence). V was cut by 11 bases and J by 3 bases, with 9 bases left in between. The CDR3 runs 11 residues. This CDR3 is CAQLATDTQYF. The CDR3 nucleotides are TGTGCCCAGCTAGCTACAGATACGCAGTATTTT.

V gene TRBV9 combines with J gene TRBJ2-7; a possible D gene is TRBD2 (5 bases). Germline V lookup: CDR1 SGDLS, CDR2 YYNGEE. V lost 3 bases and J 5 bases, leaving 15 bases between the germline ends. The CDR3 runs 14 residues. The CDR3 DNA sequence: TGTGCCAGCAGCGAGGGTGGGAGTCTGAACGAGCAGTACTTC. Amino acids: CASSEGGSLNEQYF. Combining the CDR3 with reference TRBV9 and TRBJ2-7 gives the whole variable domain DSGVTQTPKHLITATGQRVTLRCSPRSGDLSVYWYQQSLDQGLQFLIQYYNGEERAKGNILERFSAQQFPDLHSELNLSSLELGDSALYFCASSEGGSLNEQYFGPGTRLTVT.

The rearrangement joins TRBV4-1 to TRBJ2-2, with a weak D call TRBD1 (6 bases). Trimming took 6 bases from V and 3 from J, leaving 8 bases between them. This CDR3 is built from 13 residues. From germline, CDR1 is MGHRA and CDR2 YSYEKL. CDR3: CASRNRDTGELFF. CDR3 sequence (DNA): TGCGCCAGCAGGAACAGGGACACCGGGGAGCTGTTTTTT.

The rearrangement uses TRBV5-6 and TRBJ1-6; a weak D match, TRBD1 (6 bases). The CDR3 has 14 amino acids. V was cut by 4 bases and J by 14 bases, with 19 bases left in between. CDR1 SGHDT and CDR2 YYEEEE come from the germline V gene. CDR3 sequence reads: CASSPGPGGESLHF. For the CDR3, the DNA is TGTGCCAGCAGCCCCGGACCGGGGGGCGAATCCCTCCACTTT.

The V and J genes are TRBV7-9 and TRBJ2-1; D not certain. The CDR3 sequence is 11 residues long. CDR1 SEHNR and CDR2 FQNEAQ come from the germline V gene (reference sequence). V lost 3 bases and J 9 bases, leaving 6 bases between the germline ends. The CDR3 nucleotides read TGTGCCAGCAGCTTTTCTCGTGAGCAGTTCTTC. This codes for CASSFSREQFF.

This clone was seen once. The rearrangement joins TRBV29-1 to TRBJ2-1; no firm D call. The CDR3 is made up of 11 amino acids. Germline CDR1 reads SQVTM; CDR2 reads ANQGSEA. V lost 4 bases and J lost 3, with 4 bases in between. The CDR3 loop reads CSVGGYNEQFF. CDR3 DNA: TGCAGCGTTGGCGGCTACAATGAGCAGTTCTTC.

This chain links TRBV6-5 with TRBJ1-2; 7 nucleotides agree with TRBD1. V gave up 7 bases and J gave up 7 bases; unmatched junction bases: 6. This CDR3 is built from 12 residues. Germline CDR1 MNHEY, CDR2 SVGAGI. CDR3 DNA sequence: TGTGCCAGCACCTTGACAGGGTTTGGCTACACCTTC. It encodes CASTLTGFGYTF.

The rearrangement links TRBV24-1 to TRBJ2-1, with 9 positions matching TRBD1. The V gene end was trimmed by 5 bases and the J gene end by 9 bases; junction bases not matched to a gene: 7. Germline lookup yields CDR1 KGHDR and CDR2 SFDVKD. CDR3 length: 14 amino acids. The CDR3 region is CATSGPGQGSEQFF. The CDR3 DNA is TGTGCCACCAGTGGCCCGGGACAGGGTAGTGAGCAGTTCTTC.

V usage is TRBV11-2 and J usage is TRBJ1-5; 7 nucleotides match TRBD1. The CDR3 spans 13 residues. Germline CDR1 reads SGHAT; CDR2 reads FQNNGV. The J segment lost 7 bases and the V segment lost 5 bases, leaving 5 bases of the junction unmatched. The CDR3 here is CASSPDREQPQHF. The CDR3 nucleotides are TGTGCCAGCAGCCCAGACAGGGAACAGCCCCAGCATTTT.

CDR3 residues: CASSTGGQGITGELFF. In DNA form, the CDR3 reads TGTGCCAGCAGCACCGGGGGACAGGGGATCACCGGGGAGCTGTTTTTT. The J gene is TRBJ2-2, the V gene TRBV5-4; 10 positions agree with TRBD1. CDR3 length equals 16 residues. Trimming took 4 bases from V and 4 from J; bases not matched to a gene: 7. CDR1 is SGHNT, CDR2 YYREEE, per germline (reference sequence). The variable domain in full, with the rest retrieved from reference TRBV5-4 and TRBJ2-2, is ETGVTQSPTHLIKTRGQQVTLRCSSQSGHNTVSWYQQALGQGPQFIFQYYREEENGRGNFPPRFSGLQFPNYSSELNVNALELDDSALYLCASSTGGQGITGELFFGEGSRLTVL.

The rearrangement links TRBV10-3 to TRBJ2-3; no clear D gene. The CDR3 length is 13 residues. Trimming stripped 3 bases from V and 1 base from J, with 5 bases between. Germline V CDR1 and CDR2: ENHRY, SYGVKD. Here the CDR3 reads CAISDLGTDTQYF. Written as DNA, the CDR3 is TGTGCCATCAGTGATCTTGGCACAGATACGCAGTATTTT.

In this sample, this clone turned up once. V usage is TRBV7-3 and J usage is TRBJ1-1; D remains ambiguous. Deletions cut 5 bases from V and 4 bases from J, with 23 bases between. The CDR3 is 17 amino acids. The germline CDR1 and CDR2 sequences are SGHTA and FQGTGA. The CDR3 sequence: CASSPNPLPVGSTEAFF. CDR3 DNA: TGTGCCAGCAGCCCTAACCCCCTACCGGTGGGAAGCACTGAAGCTTTCTTT.

The J gene is TRBJ2-1, the V gene TRBV11-3; D remains unclear. The CDR3 has 15 residues. Trimming removed 5 bases at V and 0 bases at J, with 11 bases between. Germline CDR1 reads SGHNT; CDR2 reads YENEEA. This CDR3 reads CASSENSGSYNEQFF. CDR3 bases: TGTGCCAGCAGCGAGAACTCTGGCTCCTACAATGAGCAGTTCTTC.

V is TRBV7-9 and J is TRBJ1-4; the match to TRBD1 covers 7 bases. Germline CDR1 SEHNR, CDR2 FQNEAQ (reference sequence). The J segment lost 5 bases and the V segment lost 3 bases, leaving 3 bases of the junction unmatched. The CDR3 sequence is 14 residues long. CDR3 residues: CASSLGQFNEKLFF. DNA of the CDR3: TGTGCCAGCAGCTTGGGACAGTTCAATGAAAAACTGTTTTTT.

This clone is judged medium-sized. The CDR3 here is CASSLRGRSEQYF. CDR3 nucleotides: TGTGCCAGCAGTTTGAGGGGACGGAGCGAGCAGTACTTC. The chain recombines TRBV12-3 or TRBV12-4 with TRBJ2-7; D may be TRBD1 or TRBD2 (5 bases each). Trimming shortened V by 3 bases and J by 6 bases, and 12 bases separated the two germline ends. The CDR3 loop spans 13 amino acids.

The chain joins TRBV6-4 to TRBJ2-1; 9 bases fit TRBD2. Germline CDR1 is MRHNA and CDR2 is SNTAGT. The CDR3 extends over 18 amino acids. With 3 bases clipped from V and 6 bases from J, the junction kept 15 bases outside the gene matches. The CDR3 DNA is TGTGCCAGCAGTGAAGGGCCCTCAATTAGCGGGAGATTCAATGAGCAGTTCTTC. It codes for CASSEGPSISGRFNEQFF.

This chain connects TRBV6-5 to TRBJ1-3; maybe TRBD1 (5 bases). Germline CDR1 and CDR2: MNHEY and SVGAGI. The CDR3 sequence is 15 residues long. The germline V and J ends were trimmed by 6 bases and 2 bases, with 14 bases remaining between them. The CDR3 DNA sequence: TGTGCCAGCAGGGGCCAAGGGACGCCTGGAAACACCATATATTTT. Translated, it gives CASRGQGTPGNTIYF.

V usage is TRBV12-3 or TRBV12-4 and J usage is TRBJ2-5, with no clear D. The CDR3 length is 12 residues. Trimming stripped 8 bases from V and 2 bases from J, with 9 bases between. The DNA for the CDR3 is TGTGCCAGCTCCCTGCGGCAAGAGACCCAGTACTTC. Protein sequence: CASSLRQETQYF.

The chain carries TRBV6-5 and TRBJ2-3; 7 bases line up with TRBD2. CDR3 length: 11 amino acids. The J segment lost 4 bases and the V segment lost 9 bases, leaving 1 base of the junction unmatched. The germline gives CDR1 MNHEY, CDR2 SVGAGI. CDR3 amino acids: CASLAADTQYF. The CDR3 bases are TGTGCCAGTCTAGCGGCAGATACGCAGTATTTT.